The 13 T cell receptor beta chains in this list originate from one sample, sequenced in a study of shared clonotypes between healthy human individuals. Repertoires were generated with immunoSEQ multiplex PCR, while TCRdb's copy carries only in-frame clones and drops some. This repertoire shows roughly 2,500,000 clones, under 95% found once; its top ten account for approximately 0.36%. The sequencing input was naive CD4+ T cells from PBMCs. Subset indicated: CD45RA+ positively selected. Source of these receptors: a man between 18 and 35 years old in good health. Some clones in this sample may be carry-over from other donors' samples.

The chain uses TRBV6-1 and TRBJ2-7, with 7 nucleotides matching TRBD1. The CDR3 runs to 14 residues. Per the germline V gene, CDR1 is MNHNS and CDR2 is SASEGT. The V gene end was trimmed by 6 bases and the J gene end by 3 bases; junction bases not matched to a gene: 8. CDR3 residues: CASRQNTGDYEQYF. The DNA for the CDR3 is TGTGCCAGCAGGCAAAACACAGGGGACTACGAGCAGTACTTC.

As regards this clone: Within the sample, other DNA sequences also encode this same CDR3. The chain recombines TRBV27 with TRBJ2-3, with no clear D. V shed 3 bases and J shed 0 bases, with 7 bases lying between them. In germline, CDR1 is MNHEY, CDR2 SMNVEV (reference sequence). The CDR3 runs 14 residues. The CDR3: CASSFGTSTDTQYF. The CDR3 nucleotides read TGTGCCAGCAGTTTCGGTACTAGCACAGATACGCAGTATTTT.

The CDR3: CAHSAAGQFSGYGYTF. The DNA for the CDR3 is TGTGCCCACAGCGCCGCGGGACAGTTTTCTGGGTATGGCTACACCTTC. The rearrangement links TRBV10-3 to TRBJ1-2, with 7 bases matching TRBD1. Germline loops: CDR1 ENHRY, CDR2 SYGVKD. V trimming: 11 bases; J trimming: 5 bases; junction bases outside the gene matches: 20. This CDR3 region has 16 residues.

This chain joins TRBV5-1 and TRBJ2-1, with a weak D call TRBD2 (5 bases). Trimming stripped 3 bases from V and 6 bases from J, with 16 bases between. Germline V gene data show CDR1 as SGHRS and CDR2 as YFSETQ. The CDR3 has 15 amino acids. Here the CDR3 DNA reads TGCGCCAGCAGCTCGGCCCCGGACTCTTCCAATGAGCAGTTCTTC. Its translation is CASSSAPDSSNEQFF.

This clone was recorded only once. The chain couples TRBV4-3 to TRBJ2-1, with D uncertain. The CDR3 is 14 residues long. Trimming took 8 bases from V and 6 from J, leaving 17 bases between them. Germline V gene lookup returns CDR1 LGHNA and CDR2 YSLEER. The CDR3 loop reads CASAILSRGNEQFF. The CDR3 DNA reads as TGCGCCAGCGCCATTCTTTCACGCGGCAATGAGCAGTTCTTC.

The rearrangement links TRBV7-2 to TRBJ2-3; D possibly corresponds to TRBD2 (5 bases). The V end lost 5 bases, the J end lost 2 bases, and 8 bases lay between the germline ends. CDR3 length: 13 residues. Germline lookup yields CDR1 SGHTA and CDR2 FQGNSA. The CDR3 region has the DNA TGTGCCAGCAGCCGGGATGTCACAGATACGCAGTATTTT. Protein product: CASSRDVTDTQYF.

The chain employs TRBV6-1 and TRBJ2-1, with TRBD2 identical over 11 bases. V shed 4 bases and J 4 bases; nucleotides not matched to a gene: 3. Germline CDR1 MNHNS, CDR2 SASEGT. The CDR3 contains 15 residues. The CDR3 region is CASSGLAGPYNEQFF. The DNA of the CDR3 is TGTGCCAGCAGTGGACTAGCGGGGCCTTACAATGAGCAGTTCTTC.

The chain has TRBV27 and TRBJ2-7, with TRBD1 matching 8 bases. The junction had 3 bases not matched to a gene; V was cut back by 2 bases and J by 0 bases. Germline V lookup: CDR1 MNHEY, CDR2 SMNVEV (reference sequence). The CDR3 loop spans 15 amino acids. Here the CDR3 reads CASSLRQGSSYEQYF. In DNA form, the CDR3 reads TGTGCCAGCAGTTTAAGACAGGGGAGCTCCTACGAGCAGTACTTC.

This rearrangement joins TRBV5-1 to TRBJ1-2; D unclear. Germline V gene data show CDR1 as SGHRS and CDR2 as YFSETQ. The CDR3 extends over 12 amino acids. Trimming pared 2 bases from V and 8 bases from J, leaving 10 bases between. For the CDR3, the DNA is TGCGCCAGCAGCTTTTCGAACGACGGCTACACCTTC. Protein product: CASSFSNDGYTF.

The chain is built from TRBV4-3 and TRBJ1-6, with D unresolved. The V and J ends lost 3 bases and 4 bases respectively, with 4 bases between them. The germline V gene has CDR1 LGHNA and CDR2 YSLEER. There are 13 residues in the CDR3. The DNA for the CDR3 is TGCGCCAGCAGCCAGCGATATAATTCACCCCTCCACTTT. This encodes CASSQRYNSPLHF.

The rearrangement links TRBV4-3 to TRBJ1-4, with 11 bases matching TRBD1. CDR1 and CDR2 from the germline V gene are LGHNA and YSLEER. Trimming removed 0 bases from V and 8 bases from J; junction bases left unmatched: 11. CDR3 length: 18 amino acids. CDR3 residues: CASSQDVRTGGRGEKLFF. CDR3 nucleotides: TGCGCCAGCAGCCAAGATGTTCGGACAGGGGGCAGGGGGGAAAAACTGTTTTTT.

The rearrangement joins TRBV30 to TRBJ2-1, with 9 bases aligning to TRBD1. In germline, CDR1 is GTSNPN, CDR2 SVGIG (reference sequence). The J segment lost 6 bases and the V segment lost 3 bases, leaving 3 bases of the junction unmatched. The CDR3 covers 13 residues. The chain's CDR3 is CAWRRTGVNEQFF. The CDR3 DNA follows: TGTGCCTGGAGGAGGACAGGGGTCAATGAGCAGTTCTTC.

V usage is TRBV28 and J usage is TRBJ1-2; the match to TRBD1 covers 7 bases. This CDR3 has 12 residues. CDR1 MDHEN and CDR2 SYDVKM come from the germline V gene. Trimming cost V 8 bases and J 4 bases; bases outside gene matches: 4. CDR3 DNA sequence: TGTGCCAGCCGAACAGGGGCCTATGGCTACACCTTC. Translation gives CASRTGAYGYTF.